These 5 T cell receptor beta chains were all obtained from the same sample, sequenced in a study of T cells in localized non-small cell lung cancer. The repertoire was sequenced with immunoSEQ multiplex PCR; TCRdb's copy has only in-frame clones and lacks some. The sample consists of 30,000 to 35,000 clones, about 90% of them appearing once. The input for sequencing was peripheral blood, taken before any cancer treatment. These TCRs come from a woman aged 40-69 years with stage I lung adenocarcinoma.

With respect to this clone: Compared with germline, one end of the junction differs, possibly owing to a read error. CDR3 sequence: CASSQGWQSNEKLFF. Here the CDR3 DNA reads TGCGCCAGCAGTCAGGGTTGGCAGTCTAATGAAAAGCTGTTTTTT. The rearrangement uses TRBV5-1 and TRBJ1-4, with D possibly matching TRBD1 (5 bases). The CDR3 contains 15 residues. CDR1 SGHRS and CDR2 YFSETQ come from the germline V gene.

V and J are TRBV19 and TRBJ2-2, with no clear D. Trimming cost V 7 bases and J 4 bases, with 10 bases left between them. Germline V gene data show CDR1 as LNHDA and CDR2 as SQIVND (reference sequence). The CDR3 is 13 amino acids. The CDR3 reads CASMSRLTGELFF. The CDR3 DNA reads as TGTGCCAGTATGAGCAGGCTCACCGGGGAGCTGTTTTTT.

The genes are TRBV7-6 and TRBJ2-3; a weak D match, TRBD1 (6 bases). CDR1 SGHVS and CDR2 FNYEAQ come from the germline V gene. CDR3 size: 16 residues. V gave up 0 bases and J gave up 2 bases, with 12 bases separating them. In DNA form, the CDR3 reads TGTGCCAGCAGCTTAGCCGATACAGGGACCACAGATACGCAGTATTTT. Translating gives CASSLADTGTTDTQYF.

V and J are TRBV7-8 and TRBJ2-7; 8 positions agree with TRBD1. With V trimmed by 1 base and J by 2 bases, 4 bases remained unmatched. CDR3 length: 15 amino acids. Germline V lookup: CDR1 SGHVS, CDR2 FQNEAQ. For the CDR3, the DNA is TGTGCCAGCAGCTTAGTCGGGACAGGTCCCTACGAGCAGTACTTC. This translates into CASSLVGTGPYEQYF.

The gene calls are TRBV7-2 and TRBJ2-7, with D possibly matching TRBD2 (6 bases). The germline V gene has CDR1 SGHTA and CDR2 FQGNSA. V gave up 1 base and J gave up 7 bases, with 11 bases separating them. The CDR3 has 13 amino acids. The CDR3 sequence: CASSLVVGREQYF. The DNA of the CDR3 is TGTGCCAGCAGCTTAGTAGTAGGGAGGGAGCAGTACTTC.